This entry concerns a single TCR beta chain. This clonotype was seen a handful of times. No cognate antigen has been identified for it. No qualities accompany the bases; no much larger clone lies one base away. The germline V gene sets CDR1 to SGHTA and CDR2 to FQGNSA. Trimming removed 5 bases from V and 1 base from J, leaving 15 bases between the germline ends. The CDR3 sequence holds 16 residues, the cysteine and phenylalanine included. Left in the record is the CDR3 DNA by itself, 48 bases read in frame from the first base. This sample is drawn from a study of blood T cells in healthy people across ages (dated by TCRdb to between 2014 and 2017). Some background on the complete study: Template switching captured roughly one uniquely barcoded TCR beta cDNA molecule per two T cells in model experiments. The study measured age-related changes in TCR beta repertoire diversity using deep sequencing normalized with unique cDNA molecular identifiers. Donors were grouped into four age groups: young (average 16 years), middle-aged (under 40), aged (about 60) and long-lived (less than 85). To avoid experimental bias, donors of different ages were distributed randomly across sequencing lanes. The study analyzed two additional independent replicas of 1 million unique cDNA reads from the same blood draw for two donors, one aged 18 to 30 and one aged 80 or older. General study outcomes and caveats: As age increased, observed TCR beta diversity per million T cells dropped in a roughly linear way, and a significant reduction was already evident by age 40. A strong correlation was found between observed TCR beta diversity and the percentage of naive T cells measured by flow cytometry. Because donor CMV infection status was unknown, age-related changes in expanded clonotypes were potentially confounded. Total diversity estimates from one million sequenced T cells were considered lower bounds and underestimates. Since profiling was done on bulk unsorted PBMCs, naive and antigen-experienced compartments could not be conclusively compared. Compared with the aged group, the long-lived group had more naive CD4+ T cells, fewer expanded clones and increased TCR diversity, a pattern suggesting age selection.

Library generation was performed with 5' RACE. Sequenced on an Illumina HiSeq 2500. A second PCR of about 7 to 12 cycles was run with a J-beta primer mix and a sample-barcoded 5' primer. A template-switch 5' adaptor carrying 12 random nucleotides introduced a unique molecular identifier onto each TCR beta cDNA molecule. At least 2.5 million CDR3-containing paired-end reads were obtained from each sample. All of the RNA was converted into first-strand cDNA using the Mint cDNA synthesis kit, with a TRBC-specific oligonucleotide serving as the primer. Following uracil-DNA glycosylase treatment, all cDNA underwent a first 18-cycle PCR with the universal primers M1SS and BC2_uni_R. From the authors' description of their analysis: For normalization, 1 million high-quality reads, each with a distinct molecular identifier, were randomly selected from each sample. Reads sharing molecular identifiers were discarded rather than binned into consensus sequences. MiTCR, set to a Q25 quality threshold and the strictest error-elimination algorithm, was used for CDR3 identification, clonotype clustering and error correction. A nonparametric unseen species model with Euler transformation was used to estimate a lower bound on total TCR beta diversity. The public sequencing data were trimmed at Q25 with fastp and processed into clonotypes with MiXCR by TCRdb, which kept only in-frame beta chains. CDR3 protein sequences are deduplicated, and each keeps its most common genes and DNA. For this entry, the V and J calls and clone size follow TCRdb and not the study's own pipeline. The sample contains 1.5 million to 1.8 million distinct CDR3 sequences, 42% of them found a single time. The ten most abundant clones make up 4% of the sample.

The donors were 40 or so Caucasian individuals from Russia, aged roughly 6 to 95 years, who were systemically healthy. Around 10 milliliters of peripheral blood were drawn from each donor into EDTA-treated Vacutainer tubes. Ficoll-Paque density-gradient centrifugation was used to isolate PBMCs, with at least 6 million obtained per sample. Total RNA was extracted from PBMCs with Trizol reagent, with at least 5.5 micrograms obtained per sample. The percentages of naive CD45RAhigh/CD27high T cells were determined by flow cytometry on a PBMC aliquot from every donor. The chain is encoded by TRBV7-2 joined to TRBJ2-1; 6 matching bases give a weak D call of TRBD2. The receptor comes from a woman aged 18-29 years in good health. Sequencing was performed on blood. The CDR3 reads CASSAVLATSYNEQFF. The DNA sequence follows: TGTGCCAGCAGCGCCGTGCTAGCGACTTCCTACAATGAGCAGTTCTTC.